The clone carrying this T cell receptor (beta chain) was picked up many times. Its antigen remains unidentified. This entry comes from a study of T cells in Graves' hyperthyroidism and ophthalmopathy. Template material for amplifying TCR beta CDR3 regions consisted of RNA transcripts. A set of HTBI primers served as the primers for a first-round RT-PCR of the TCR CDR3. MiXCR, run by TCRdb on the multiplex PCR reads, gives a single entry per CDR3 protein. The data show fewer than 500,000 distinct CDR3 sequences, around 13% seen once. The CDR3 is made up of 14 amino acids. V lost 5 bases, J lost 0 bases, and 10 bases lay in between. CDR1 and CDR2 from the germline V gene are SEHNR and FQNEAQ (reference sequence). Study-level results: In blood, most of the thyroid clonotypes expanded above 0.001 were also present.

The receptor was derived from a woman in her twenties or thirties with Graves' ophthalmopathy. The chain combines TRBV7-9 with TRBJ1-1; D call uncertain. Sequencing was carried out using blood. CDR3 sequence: CASSIIGLNTEAFF. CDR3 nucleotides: TGTGCCAGCAGCATAATCGGGTTGAACACTGAAGCTTTCTTT.